This TCR beta chain originates from a study of response to subunit inactivated influenza vaccine. TCRdb redid the calling of the RT-PCR reads with MiXCR, one entry per CDR3 protein. The sample contains about 540,000 distinct CDR3 sequences, approximately 22% of which appear only once. V was clipped by 0 bases and J by 6 bases, with 17 bases between them. The CDR3 has 16 amino acids. Per germline, CDR1 LNHNV and CDR2 YYDKDF (reference sequence). The data were also submitted as part of a second study, on T cells expressing NK-cell markers. As reported in that work: The authors generated TCR beta cDNA through 5'RACE template switching with UMIs. Underlying the TCR beta repertoires were sorted CD3+CD56+NKG2C+, CD3+CD56+NKG2C- and CD3+CD56-NKG2C+ T cells. Seven donors tested HCMV-seropositive and one tested seronegative among the eight sequenced. In several donors, dominant clonotypes made up about 25-60.1% of CD3+CD56-NKG2C+ cells.

Sequences were derived from CD4+ T cells sorted from PBMCs, sampled 11 to 12 days after vaccination. This clonotype was obtained from a man between 45 and 60 years old who received an inactivated influenza vaccine. The chain combines TRBV15 with TRBJ1-1, with D unclear. The CDR3 DNA sequence: TGTGCCACCAGCAGAGATGGATTCCTTGGGGTGGCTGAAGCTTTCTTT. It yields the protein CATSRDGFLGVAEAFF.